One and the same sample provided the 32 T cell receptor beta chains below, sequenced in a study of blood T cell repertoires in COVID-19. TCRdb keeps only in-frame clones here, not all; method: immunoSEQ multiplex PCR. This table holds 160,000 or so clones, roughly 77% found once. Sequences were obtained from peripheral blood. The receptors originated from a human donor in a cohort sampled during active COVID-19.

V gene TRBV7-2 combines with J gene TRBJ2-7; TRBD2 matches at 8 bases. This CDR3 comprises 13 residues. Germline V lookup: CDR1 SGHTA, CDR2 FQGNSA. V shed 7 bases, J shed 2 bases, and the junction held 4 bases outside the gene matches. The CDR3 DNA follows: TGTGCCAGCACGGCGGGGGGCCCCTACGAGCAGTACTTC. Residues: CASTAGGPYEQYF.

This clone was found once. The V call is TRBV14, the J call TRBJ1-1; perhaps TRBD1 as D (5 bases). This CDR3 region has 13 residues. Trimming took off 6 bases at V and 5 bases at J, with 13 bases between the two ends. Germline loops: CDR1 SGHDN, CDR2 FVKESK. DNA of the CDR3: TGTGCCAGCAGTCCGACGGGGGGGACTGAAGCTTTCTTT. Translated, it gives CASSPTGGTEAFF.

This clone turned up a few times. This rearrangement joins TRBV2 to TRBJ2-7, with D uncertain. The CDR3 runs to 12 residues. Between the trimmed V and J ends, which lost 2 bases and 3 bases, there was a span of 5 bases. CDR1 is SNHLY, CDR2 FYNNEI, per germline. CDR3 loop: CASSELVYEQYF. The CDR3, as DNA: TGTGCCAGCAGTGAACTCGTCTACGAGCAGTACTTC. Filled out from reference TRBV2 and TRBJ2-7, the complete variable domain reads EPEVTQTPSHQVTQMGQEVILRCVPISNHLYFYWYRQILGQKVEFLVSFYNNEISEKSEIFDDQFSVERPDGSNFTLKIRSTKLEDSAMYFCASSELVYEQYFGPGTRLTVT.

The DNA for the CDR3 is TGTGCCAGCAGCTTAGGAATCCGGGAGGGCCTTTACAATGAGCAGTTCTTC. Translated: CASSLGIREGLYNEQFF. J is TRBJ2-1 and V is TRBV11-2; 8 bases agree with TRBD2. Germline lookup yields CDR1 SGHAT and CDR2 FQNNGV. V was pared by 1 base and J by 4 bases, with 9 bases of the junction left unmatched. The CDR3 contains 17 residues.

The V and J genes are TRBV25-1 and TRBJ1-5; unclear D gene. V gave up 5 bases and J gave up 3 bases, with 11 bases separating them. The CDR3 runs to 14 residues. CDR1 and CDR2 (germline): MGHDK, SYGVNS. The CDR3 DNA reads as TGTGCCAGCAGTACCCATTACAACAATCAGCCCCAGCATTTT. This translates into CASSTHYNNQPQHF.

This sequence joins TRBV7-6 and TRBJ2-1; 7 nucleotides match TRBD1. The CDR3 covers 20 residues. Germline CDR1 reads SGHVS; CDR2 reads FNYEAQ. V was clipped by 2 bases and J by 1 base; unmatched bases: 17. The CDR3 region is CASSLRFGSGNRGSYNEQFF. The CDR3 nucleotides are TGTGCCAGCAGCTTACGGTTTGGTTCTGGGAACAGGGGTTCCTACAATGAGCAGTTCTTC.

The V and J genes are TRBV28 and TRBJ2-1, with 7 bases that match TRBD2. The germline gives CDR1 MDHEN, CDR2 SYDVKM. This CDR3 spans 12 amino acids. The J segment lost 3 bases and the V segment lost 8 bases, leaving 1 base of the junction unmatched. CDR3 sequence reads: CASWGGYNEQFF. For the CDR3, the DNA is TGTGCCAGCTGGGGGGGCTACAATGAGCAGTTCTTC. Full variable domain (rest looked up from reference TRBV28 and TRBJ2-1): DVKVTQSSRYLVKRTGEKVFLECVQDMDHENMFWYRQDPGLGLRLIYFSYDVKMKEKGDIPEGYSVSREKKERFSLILESASTNQTSMYLCASWGGYNEQFFGPGTRLTVL.

The CDR3 reads CASSQVTGYYNEQFF. In DNA, the CDR3 is TGTGCCAGCAGCCAAGTGACAGGATATTACAATGAGCAGTTCTTC. The chain carries TRBV14 and TRBJ2-1; a possible D gene is TRBD1 (6 bases). In germline, CDR1 is SGHDN, CDR2 FVKESK. This CDR3 has 15 amino acids. V gave up 1 base and J gave up 4 bases, with 11 bases separating them.

This clone was detected once. V is TRBV25-1 and J is TRBJ1-2, with TRBD1 as a possible D gene (6 bases). Germline lookup yields CDR1 MGHDK and CDR2 SYGVNS. This CDR3 comprises 13 residues. V lost 7 bases and J lost 6, with 15 bases in between. CDR3 bases: TGTGCCAGCACGGAACAGGGCACCCATGGCTACACCTTC. Its protein is CASTEQGTHGYTF.

The V call is TRBV6-2 or TRBV6-3, the J call TRBJ2-5; D call uncertain. CDR3 size: 19 residues. Germline-derived CDR1 and CDR2 are MNHEY and SVGEGT. The V and J ends lost 0 bases and 1 base respectively, with 21 bases between them. The CDR3 DNA follows: TGTGCCAGCAGTTACTCTCCCGGGTATGAATCATTGGCCCAAGAGACCCAGTACTTC. As protein: CASSYSPGYESLAQETQYF.

The chain recombines TRBV6-6 with TRBJ2-5; D possibly corresponds to TRBD1 (6 bases). In germline, CDR1 is MNHNY, CDR2 SVGAGI (reference sequence). The CDR3 contains 14 residues. Trimming stripped 3 bases from V and 3 bases from J, with 11 bases between. The CDR3: CASSYSDRKETQYF. The CDR3 DNA reads TGTGCCAGCAGTTATTCGGACAGAAAAGAGACCCAGTACTTC.

This chain joins TRBV10-3 and TRBJ2-1; 11 bases agree with TRBD2. The CDR3 is 15 residues long. The junction had 7 bases not matched to a gene; V was cut back by 4 bases and J by 8 bases. Germline assignment: CDR1 ENHRY and CDR2 SYGVKD. The CDR3 sequence is CAISASGGQGDEQFF. The CDR3 bases are TGTGCCATCAGTGCTAGCGGGGGGCAAGGGGATGAGCAGTTCTTC.

The chain uses TRBV4-3 and TRBJ1-2, with 7 bases aligning to TRBD1. Per the germline V gene, CDR1 is LGHNA and CDR2 is YSLEER. V dropped 8 bases and J dropped 4; count of bases not matched to a gene: 19. This CDR3 has 17 amino acids. In nucleotides, the CDR3 is TGCGCCAGCCGCCGCCAGGGGGGCGGGCCTCATACCTATGGCTACACCTTC. Encoded protein: CASRRQGGGPHTYGYTF.

As DNA, the CDR3 is TGCGCCAGCAGCTTGAGAGGGCTTGCCTACGAGCAGTACTTC. Translated, it gives CASSLRGLAYEQYF. The chain links TRBV5-1 to TRBJ2-7, with D tentatively TRBD2 (5 bases). The CDR3 has 14 residues. Between the trimmed V and J ends, which lost 1 base and 2 bases, there was a span of 10 bases. Germline values: CDR1 SGHRS, CDR2 YFSETQ. Drawing the rest from reference TRBV5-1 and TRBJ2-7, the complete variable domain is KAGVTQTPRYLIKTRGQQVTLSCSPISGHRSVSWYQQTPGQGLQFLFEYFSETQRNKGNFPGRFSGRQFSNSRSEMNVSTLELGDSALYLCASSLRGLAYEQYFGPGTRLTVT.

The rearrangement joins TRBV27 to TRBJ2-2; D is possibly TRBD2 (6 bases). CDR1 MNHEY and CDR2 SMNVEV come from the germline V gene (reference sequence). The CDR3 runs 11 residues. Deletions cut 8 bases from V and 6 bases from J, with 7 bases between. This CDR3 reads CASWRAGELFF. The CDR3 bases are TGTGCCAGCTGGAGGGCCGGGGAGCTGTTTTTT.

The chain couples TRBV20-1 to TRBJ1-5, with a tentative D call TRBD1 (5 bases). The CDR3 runs to 15 residues. Germline CDR1 and CDR2: DFQATT and SNEGSKA (reference sequence). Trimming removed 5 bases from V and 0 bases from J, with 14 bases in between. The CDR3 region is CSARGTGNSNQPQHF. CDR3 sequence (DNA): TGCAGTGCTCGTGGGACTGGGAATAGCAATCAGCCCCAGCATTTT.

This clone was seen just once. V gene TRBV6-1 combines with J gene TRBJ2-5, with D perhaps matching TRBD1 (5 bases). The length of the CDR3 is 16 residues. Germline CDR1 is MNHNS and CDR2 is SASEGT. The V end was cut by 3 bases, the J end by 1 base, with 15 bases between. This chain's CDR3 is CASSDIQGWGQETQYF. The CDR3 DNA sequence: TGTGCCAGCAGTGACATTCAGGGTTGGGGCCAAGAGACCCAGTACTTC.

In this sample, this clone turned up a few times. The rearrangement links TRBV19 to TRBJ2-5; maybe TRBD2 (6 bases). The germline gives CDR1 LNHDA, CDR2 SQIVND (reference sequence). The CDR3 contains 13 residues. Deletions cut 4 bases from V and 7 bases from J, with 13 bases between. The CDR3 reads CASSSLRGGTQYF. The CDR3 DNA is TGTGCCAGTAGTAGTTTGCGGGGTGGGACCCAGTACTTC.

The rearrangement joins TRBV2 to TRBJ2-5; 8 bases align to TRBD1. V was clipped by 4 bases and J by 5 bases; unmatched bases: 6. Germline V gene sequence: CDR1 SNHLY, CDR2 FYNNEI. The CDR3 extends over 14 amino acids. Written as DNA, the CDR3 is TGTGCCAGCAGTGCCGACAGGGGAAGGGAGACCCAGTACTTC. Translation: CASSADRGRETQYF.

The V and J genes are TRBV6-5 and TRBJ1-1; D unclear. Trimming removed 8 bases at V and 3 bases at J, with 16 bases between. The CDR3 extends over 14 amino acids. CDR1 and CDR2 from the germline V gene are MNHEY and SVGAGI. The chain's CDR3 is CASLPFGQDTEAFF. CDR3 sequence (DNA): TGTGCCAGCCTCCCTTTTGGGCAGGACACTGAAGCTTTCTTT.

This clone appeared a single time. V usage is TRBV11-2 and J usage is TRBJ2-7, with TRBD1 matching 12 bases. The CDR3 length is 15 residues. Germline CDR1 and CDR2: SGHAT and FQNNGV. Trimming took 6 bases from V and 4 from J; bases not matched to a gene: 7. The CDR3: CASSGRDRGPYEQYF. For the CDR3, the DNA is TGTGCCAGCAGTGGCCGGGACAGGGGGCCGTACGAGCAGTACTTC.

This clone was found many times. The rearrangement links TRBV6-2 or TRBV6-3 to TRBJ2-6, with TRBD1 identical over 7 bases. CDR3 size: 18 residues. CDR1 is MNHEY and CDR2 is SVGEGT in the germline V gene. Germline trimming cut 5 bases from V and 0 bases from J; bases unmatched to any gene: 10. The CDR3 DNA reads as TGTGCCAGCAGTCCCCGACAGGGTGAATACTCTGGGGCCAACGTCCTGACTTTC. Protein product: CASSPRQGEYSGANVLTF.

This rearrangement joins TRBV29-1 to TRBJ2-2; 10 bases line up with TRBD1. V shed 6 bases, J shed 7 bases, and the junction held 5 bases outside the gene matches. CDR3 size: 13 residues. Germline lookup yields CDR1 SQVTM and CDR2 ANQGSEA. The CDR3, as DNA: TGCAGCGTGGGGGACAGGGGTAGCGGGGAGCTGTTTTTT. Amino acid sequence: CSVGDRGSGELFF.

The chain employs TRBV4-2 and TRBJ1-1, with 9 bases identical to TRBD1. The CDR3 is 16 residues long. Germline CDR1 reads LGHNA; CDR2 reads YNFKEQ. V lost 0 bases, J lost 4 bases, and 6 bases stayed unmatched. DNA of the CDR3: TGTGCCAGCAGCCAAGATTGGGACAGGGTGAGCACTGAAGCTTTCTTT. As protein: CASSQDWDRVSTEAFF.

In regard to this clone: Compared with germline, one end of the junction differs, possibly owing to a read error. V usage is TRBV7-7 and J usage is TRBJ2-3; weak D call: TRBD2 (6 bases). The CDR3 has 14 amino acids. CDR1 SSHAT and CDR2 FNYEAQ come from the germline V gene (reference sequence). CDR3 nucleotides: TGTGCTAGCAGCTTAGCACTAGCTGCAGATACGCAGTATTTT. This encodes CASSLALAADTQYF. Combining the CDR3 with reference TRBV7-7 and TRBJ2-3 gives the whole variable domain GAGVSQSPRYKVTKRGQDVTLRCDPISSHATLYWYQQALGQGPEFLTYFNYEAQPDKSGLPSDRFSAERPEGSISTLTIQRTEQRDSAMYRCASSLALAADTQYFGPGTRLTVL.

This sequence joins TRBV7-2 and TRBJ1-1; D not resolved. This CDR3 region has 13 residues. Germline CDR1 is SGHTA and CDR2 is FQGNSA. Trimming took off 4 bases at V and 2 bases at J, with 8 bases between the two ends. The CDR3 DNA reads TGTGCCAGCAGCTCGGGGATTAACACTGAAGCTTTCTTT. It is translated as CASSSGINTEAFF. Together with reference TRBV7-2 and TRBJ1-1, the CDR3 gives the full variable domain: GAGVSQSPSNKVTEKGKDVELRCDPISGHTALYWYRQSLGQGLEFLIYFQGNSAPDKSGLPSDRFSAERTGGSVSTLTIQRTQQEDSAVYLCASSSGINTEAFFGQGTRLTVV.

The genes are TRBV10-1 and TRBJ2-7; D call uncertain. The germline V and J ends were trimmed by 6 bases and 3 bases, with 18 bases remaining between them. The CDR3 consists of 15 residues. The germline V gene encodes CDR1 WNHNN and CDR2 SYGVQD (reference sequence). The CDR3 DNA reads TGCGCCAGCAGGGGCCACGCCGAGATTCGCTACGAGCAGTACTTC. Amino acids: CASRGHAEIRYEQYF.

V is TRBV3-1 (or the pseudogene TRBV3-2) and J is TRBJ2-7, with D possibly being TRBD1 (6 bases). From germline, CDR1 is LGHDT and CDR2 YNNKEL (reference sequence). V dropped 0 bases and J dropped 4 bases, with 19 bases sitting between them. CDR3 size: 17 residues. The CDR3: CASSQDLVGGWGYEQYF. In DNA form, the CDR3 reads TGTGCCAGCAGCCAAGATCTGGTTGGGGGCTGGGGATACGAGCAGTACTTC.

The V gene is TRBV6-5, the J gene TRBJ2-7; maybe TRBD1 (5 bases). CDR3 length equals 11 residues. The V and J ends lost 6 bases and 6 bases respectively, with 9 bases between them. Germline V gene sequence: CDR1 MNHEY, CDR2 SVGAGI. The CDR3 sequence is CASRWQGEQYF. The CDR3, as DNA: TGTGCCAGCAGGTGGCAGGGCGAGCAGTACTTC.

The rearrangement links TRBV6-2 or TRBV6-3 to TRBJ2-3; TRBD2 agrees at 9 bases. Trimming cost V 5 bases and J 1 base; bases outside gene matches: 7. Per the germline V gene, CDR1 is MNHEY and CDR2 is SVGEGT. This CDR3 spans 16 amino acids. The CDR3 loop reads CASSIKRLAGTDTQYF. The CDR3 nucleotides read TGTGCCAGCAGTATTAAGCGACTAGCGGGCACAGATACGCAGTATTTT.

This chain links TRBV3-1 (or the pseudogene TRBV3-2) with TRBJ2-1, with 11 bases lining up with TRBD2. The length of the CDR3 is 14 residues. Germline-derived CDR1 and CDR2 are LGHDT and YNNKEL (reference sequence). J gave up 4 bases and V 4 bases, and 0 bases lay outside the gene matches. The CDR3 DNA follows: TGTGCCAGCAGCCCTAGCGGGGGGTACAATGAGCAGTTCTTC. Its translation is CASSPSGGYNEQFF.

The J gene is TRBJ2-7, the V gene TRBV4-1, with 7 bases matching TRBD2. This CDR3 has 16 residues. V was clipped by 2 bases and J by 0 bases; unmatched bases: 7. Germline CDR1 MGHRA, CDR2 YSYEKL. CDR3: CASSQLTSGDSYEQYF. Written as DNA, the CDR3 is TGCGCCAGCAGCCAATTAACGAGCGGGGACTCCTACGAGCAGTACTTC.